This T cell receptor beta chain was captured in a study of cytomegalovirus exposure and HLA in healthy donors. Germline V lookup: CDR1 SGHNT, CDR2 YENEEA. The CDR3 has 15 residues. Deletions cut 5 bases from V and 5 bases from J, with 18 bases between. Worth noting for this clone: Its specificity is unknown.

Study findings and constraints: There were some 150 TCR beta chains listed as cytomegalovirus-associated.

Data came from immunoSEQ multiplex PCR; TCRdb stores just in-frame clones and leaves some out. The table shows a few hundred thousand clones, with around 85% occurring only once. The sequencing sample was made of PBMCs. The receptor was derived from a young woman in good health and CMV-seronegative. J is TRBJ2-5 and V is TRBV11-3, with D tentatively TRBD1 (7 bases). CDR3 sequence reads: CASSPGEGAKETQYF. The CDR3, as DNA: TGTGCCAGCAGCCCGGGAGAGGGGGCAAAGGAGACCCAGTACTTC.